Included here is one TCR beta chain sequence, with context. This sample is drawn from a study of blood T cells in healthy people across ages. This CDR3 contains 15 residues. In germline, CDR1 is SGHKS, CDR2 YYEKEE (reference sequence). Losses at the gene ends were 4 bases for V and 1 base for J; bases not matched to a gene: 5. PCR was performed a second time for about 7 to 11 cycles using a sample-barcoded 5' primer and a J-beta primer mix. TCRdb redid the calling of the 5' RACE reads with MiXCR, one entry per CDR3 protein. The sample has about 2 million distinct CDR3 sequences; just under 50% are singletons.

Sequenced material: blood. The clonotype was recovered from a woman between 35 and 50 years old in good health. The chain recombines TRBV5-5 with TRBJ1-1; TRBD1 agrees at 9 bases. The CDR3 loop reads CASSGDRGANTEAFF. CDR3 coding DNA: TGTGCCAGCAGCGGCGACAGGGGGGCGAACACTGAAGCTTTCTTT.